The 27 T cell receptor beta chains below all came from one sample that was sequenced in a study of blood T cell repertoires in COVID-19. Method: immunoSEQ multiplex PCR; TCRdb's copy keeps in-frame clones and lacks some. Of about 170,000 clones listed, almost 85% are singletons. The specimen sequenced was peripheral blood. The receptors shown here come from a man aged 40-55 years who had recovered from COVID-19.

The chain is built from TRBV9 and TRBJ1-2; a weak D match, TRBD1 (5 bases). V shed 2 bases and J shed 2 bases, with 10 bases lying between them. Germline V gives CDR1 SGDLS, CDR2 YYNGEE. This CDR3 is 14 amino acids long. The CDR3 DNA follows: TGTGCCAGCAGCGTGGGGGGTAGAAACTATGGCTACACCTTC. Amino acid sequence: CASSVGGRNYGYTF.

This clone showed up just once. Other DNA sequences within the sample encode an identical CDR3. The rearrangement joins TRBV6-2 or TRBV6-3 to TRBJ1-1; maybe TRBD1 (5 bases). This CDR3 spans 12 amino acids. With 3 bases removed from V and 5 bases from J, the gap between germline ends came to 7 bases. The germline V gene encodes CDR1 MNHEY and CDR2 SVGEGT. The CDR3 coding sequence is TGTGCCAGCAGTTATGGGGGGACTGAAGCTTTCTTT. Translating it yields CASSYGGTEAFF.

This sequence joins TRBV28 and TRBJ2-1, with D possibly being TRBD1 (6 bases). CDR1 is MDHEN and CDR2 is SYDVKM in the germline V gene. V gave up 6 bases and J gave up 9 bases, with 15 bases separating them. The CDR3 loop spans 13 amino acids. CDR3 in DNA: TGTGCCAGCAGCTCTCAGGGGTACGCTGAGCAGTTCTTC. Translating it yields CASSSQGYAEQFF. The complete variable domain, with remaining parts taken from reference TRBV28 and TRBJ2-1, reads DVKVTQSSRYLVKRTGEKVFLECVQDMDHENMFWYRQDPGLGLRLIYFSYDVKMKEKGDIPEGYSVSREKKERFSLILESASTNQTSMYLCASSSQGYAEQFFGPGTRLTVL.

The chain is built from TRBV4-1 and TRBJ2-3, with 8 bases matching TRBD2. Germline trimming cut 4 bases from V and 2 bases from J; bases unmatched to any gene: 5. Germline V gene lookup returns CDR1 MGHRA and CDR2 YSYEKL. The CDR3 covers 15 residues. CDR3: CASSRGSGDTDTQYF. The CDR3 region has the DNA TGCGCCAGCAGCCGGGGTAGCGGGGACACAGATACGCAGTATTTT.

This clone was seen only a few times. The chain is built from TRBV27 and TRBJ1-2; TRBD1 might be the D (6 bases). The V gene lost 5 bases and the J gene lost 8 bases, with 21 bases spanning the gap. Germline values: CDR1 MNHEY, CDR2 SMNVEV (reference sequence). The CDR3 consists of 15 residues. Here the CDR3 reads CASSPRPDRREGYTF. The CDR3 nucleotides read TGTGCCAGCAGTCCACGACCCGACAGGAGAGAAGGCTACACCTTC.

This chain joins TRBV28 and TRBJ2-1; 9 bases fit TRBD1. Germline V gene sequence: CDR1 MDHEN, CDR2 SYDVKM. CDR3 length: 13 residues. The ends lost 8 bases at V and 4 bases at J; junction bases unmatched: 3. For the CDR3, the DNA is TGTGCCAGCTGGGACAGGGAATACAATGAGCAGTTCTTC. It encodes CASWDREYNEQFF.

CDR3 loop: CASSLQQGIEQYF. CDR3 DNA sequence: TGTGCCAGCAGCCTTCAACAGGGGATCGAGCAGTACTTC. This chain connects TRBV13 to TRBJ2-7; TRBD1 aligns across 7 bases. This CDR3 region has 13 residues. The germline V gene encodes CDR1 PRHDT and CDR2 FYEKMQ (reference sequence). The V segment lost 5 bases and the J segment 6 bases; nucleotides outside the gene matches: 7.

The rearrangement uses TRBV28 and TRBJ2-1, with D possibly matching TRBD2 (6 bases). Germline V gives CDR1 MDHEN, CDR2 SYDVKM. Trimming removed 5 bases from V and 5 bases from J, with 10 bases in between. CDR3 length: 13 residues. DNA for the CDR3: TGTGCCAGCAGTATCCCGGGAGACAATGAGCAGTTCTTC. This gives the protein CASSIPGDNEQFF.

The chain joins TRBV13 to TRBJ2-1; TRBD2 matches at 7 bases. CDR1 and CDR2 (germline): PRHDT, FYEKMQ (reference sequence). The CDR3 contains 17 residues. J gave up 7 bases and V 6 bases, and 18 bases lay outside the gene matches. CDR3 DNA: TGTGCCAGCAGTTTTCCCTCGAGCGGGACCGCGGGGAATGAGCAGTTCTTC. As protein: CASSFPSSGTAGNEQFF.

The chain uses TRBV18 and TRBJ1-3; D is unresolved. This CDR3 spans 18 amino acids. Trimming pared 1 base from V and 0 bases from J, leaving 16 bases between. Germline lookup yields CDR1 KGHSH and CDR2 LQKENI. The CDR3 is CASSPLGLSSNSGNTIYF. Written as DNA, the CDR3 is TGTGCCAGCTCACCACTGGGCCTTTCATCTAACTCTGGAAACACCATATATTTT.

CDR3 amino acids: CASSQRTGNSAEAFF. Written as DNA, the CDR3 is TGTGCCAGCAGCCAAAGGACAGGGAATTCGGCTGAAGCTTTCTTT. This chain uses TRBV6-5 with TRBJ1-1; 8 nucleotides align to TRBD1. Germline V CDR1 and CDR2: MNHEY, SVGAGI. The J segment lost 6 bases and the V segment lost 6 bases, leaving 12 bases of the junction unmatched. The CDR3 runs to 15 residues.

This clone was seen only a few times. The V and J genes are TRBV19 and TRBJ1-4; TRBD1 matches at 8 bases. Germline lookup yields CDR1 LNHDA and CDR2 SQIVND (reference sequence). The CDR3 is 14 amino acids. V shed 9 bases and J 5 bases; nucleotides not matched to a gene: 8. Here the CDR3 reads CASTTGGLNEKLFF. The CDR3 coding sequence is TGTGCCAGCACCACAGGGGGGTTAAATGAAAAACTGTTTTTT.

This clone was recorded a few times. This chain links TRBV5-1 with TRBJ2-7; tentatively, D is TRBD1 (6 bases). This CDR3 spans 16 amino acids. Germline values: CDR1 SGHRS, CDR2 YFSETQ. V was shortened by 1 base and J by 0 bases, with 14 bases between the two germline ends. CDR3 region: CASSLRQGRLSYEQYF. In DNA form, the CDR3 reads TGCGCCAGCAGCTTGCGGCAGGGGAGACTCTCCTACGAGCAGTACTTC. The complete variable domain, with remaining parts taken from reference TRBV5-1 and TRBJ2-7, reads KAGVTQTPRYLIKTRGQQVTLSCSPISGHRSVSWYQQTPGQGLQFLFEYFSETQRNKGNFPGRFSGRQFSNSRSEMNVSTLELGDSALYLCASSLRQGRLSYEQYFGPGTRLTVT.

This chain uses TRBV28 with TRBJ2-7; 12 bases are shared with TRBD2. Germline V CDR1 and CDR2: MDHEN, SYDVKM. The CDR3 has 16 residues. Trimming took 5 bases from V and 0 from J; bases not matched to a gene: 5. This CDR3 reads CASSLQTSGSSYEQYF. The CDR3 DNA is TGTGCCAGCAGTCTGCAGACTAGCGGGAGCTCCTACGAGCAGTACTTC.

The gene calls are TRBV5-8 and TRBJ2-1; 8 nucleotides align to TRBD2. CDR3 length: 15 amino acids. J lost 1 base, V lost 1 base, and 1 base had no gene match. Germline values: CDR1 SGHTS, CDR2 YDEGEE. In nucleotides, the CDR3 is TGTGCCAGCAGCTTGACTAGCGGATCCTACAATGAGCAGTTCTTC. Translating it yields CASSLTSGSYNEQFF.

V usage is TRBV29-1 and J usage is TRBJ2-3; 12 bases align to TRBD1. The trim removed 8 bases at V and 5 bases at J, leaving 14 bases unmatched. Germline loops: CDR1 SQVTM, CDR2 ANQGSEA. The CDR3 runs to 16 residues. CDR3 coding DNA: TGCAGCTATATCCCGTCGGGACAGGGGGCGGGAGATACGCAGTATTTT. It specifies CSYIPSGQGAGDTQYF.

The rearrangement joins TRBV19 to TRBJ1-5; maybe TRBD1 (6 bases). Deletions cut 10 bases from V and 5 bases from J, with 24 bases between. Germline V gene lookup returns CDR1 LNHDA and CDR2 SQIVND (reference sequence). This CDR3 has 16 amino acids. The CDR3 loop is CATHFTGQGLHQPQHF. CDR3 nucleotides: TGTGCCACCCATTTTACGGGCCAGGGGTTGCATCAGCCCCAGCATTTT.

The V gene is TRBV5-1, the J gene TRBJ1-1, with D possibly matching TRBD1 (5 bases). The CDR3 runs to 13 residues. Per the germline V gene, CDR1 is SGHRS and CDR2 is YFSETQ. V was shortened by 0 bases and J by 5 bases, with 8 bases between the two germline ends. The CDR3 region has the DNA TGCGCCAGCAGCTTGGAAGGGGTAACTGAAGCTTTCTTT. Encoded protein: CASSLEGVTEAFF.

This clone was counted only a few times. In this CDR3 the conserved last residue, phenylalanine or tryptophan, is missing, so a read error is likely. It is unclear where the CDR3 begins or ends on the DNA, so no DNA is shown, and the CDR3 is as TCRdb lists it. The V call is TRBV25-1, the J call TRBJ2-7; the table gives TRBD1 as D, unverified against the DNA. The CDR3 comprises 10 residues, both ends counted. From germline, CDR1 is MGHDK and CDR2 SYGVNS. The CDR3 sequence: CASSDRQGGI.

As for this clone: This sample also contains other DNA sequences that code for the same CDR3. V and J are TRBV9 and TRBJ2-1, with D possibly TRBD2 on 6 matching bases. The germline V gene encodes CDR1 SGDLS and CDR2 YYNGEE. The CDR3 runs to 15 residues. Deletions cut 3 bases from V and 4 bases from J, with 14 bases between. This CDR3 is CASSARDWAYNEQFF. CDR3 coding DNA: TGTGCCAGCAGCGCCCGGGACTGGGCATACAATGAGCAGTTCTTC.

The gene calls are TRBV6-5 and TRBJ2-2; TRBD2 agrees at 7 bases. Germline CDR1 and CDR2: MNHEY and SVGAGI. The CDR3 runs to 15 residues. The V segment lost 5 bases and the J segment 6 bases; nucleotides outside the gene matches: 9. The CDR3 nucleotides are TGTGCCAGCAGTAACCCGGGACTACTTTCCGGGGAGCTGTTTTTT. It translates to CASSNPGLLSGELFF.

This chain uses TRBV11-1 with TRBJ1-1, with no clear D. V was clipped by 3 bases and J by 0 bases, with 8 bases between them. The germline CDR1 and CDR2 sequences are SGHAT and FQDESV (reference sequence). This CDR3 has 14 amino acids. The CDR3 sequence is CASSLREMNTEAFF. As DNA, the CDR3 is TGTGCCAGCAGCTTGAGGGAAATGAACACTGAAGCTTTCTTT.

The chain recombines TRBV7-2 with TRBJ2-5; 7 nucleotides match TRBD2. The trim removed 0 bases at V and 4 bases at J, leaving 2 bases unmatched. CDR3 length: 14 amino acids. CDR1 and CDR2 (germline): SGHTA, FQGNSA. The CDR3 DNA follows: TGTGCCAGCAGCTTAGCCCCTAGCGGAGAGACCCAGTACTTC. Protein: CASSLAPSGETQYF. The full variable domain, rest sourced from reference TRBV7-2 and TRBJ2-5, is GAGVSQSPSNKVTEKGKDVELRCDPISGHTALYWYRQSLGQGLEFLIYFQGNSAPDKSGLPSDRFSAERTGGSVSTLTIQRTQQEDSAVYLCASSLAPSGETQYFGPGTRLLVL.

The gene calls are TRBV14 and TRBJ1-2, with D perhaps matching TRBD1 (5 bases). This CDR3 region has 15 residues. In germline, CDR1 is SGHDN, CDR2 FVKESK. Trimming shortened V by 2 bases and J by 7 bases, and 17 bases separated the two germline ends. This chain's CDR3 is CASSQQGGRPSGYTF. The CDR3 region has the DNA TGTGCCAGCAGCCAACAGGGTGGGCGCCCCTCTGGCTACACCTTC.

The chain carries TRBV10-3 and TRBJ1-5; D unresolved. This CDR3 contains 13 residues. Deletions cut 7 bases from V and 4 bases from J, with 11 bases between. Germline CDR1 and CDR2: ENHRY and SYGVKD. The CDR3 reads CAITEEINQPQHF. Here the CDR3 DNA reads TGTGCCATCACCGAAGAGATAAATCAGCCCCAGCATTTT.

The chain is built from TRBV13 and TRBJ2-7; 7 bases agree with TRBD1. V lost 2 bases, J lost 0 bases, and 10 bases stayed unmatched. The CDR3 is made up of 17 amino acids. CDR1 PRHDT and CDR2 FYEKMQ come from the germline V gene (reference sequence). The CDR3 DNA sequence: TGTGCCAGCAGCTTAAGGGGCCGACAGGGCAGCTCCTACGAGCAGTACTTC. Its translation is CASSLRGRQGSSYEQYF.

The chain is built from TRBV6-2 or TRBV6-3 and TRBJ2-1; D is possibly TRBD2 (6 bases). Germline CDR1 MNHEY, CDR2 SVGEGT. Trimming took 4 bases from V and 8 from J, leaving 15 bases between them. This CDR3 has 14 residues. The CDR3 loop is CASSFWGDVDEQFF. CDR3 DNA sequence: TGTGCCAGCAGTTTTTGGGGGGATGTAGATGAGCAGTTCTTC.